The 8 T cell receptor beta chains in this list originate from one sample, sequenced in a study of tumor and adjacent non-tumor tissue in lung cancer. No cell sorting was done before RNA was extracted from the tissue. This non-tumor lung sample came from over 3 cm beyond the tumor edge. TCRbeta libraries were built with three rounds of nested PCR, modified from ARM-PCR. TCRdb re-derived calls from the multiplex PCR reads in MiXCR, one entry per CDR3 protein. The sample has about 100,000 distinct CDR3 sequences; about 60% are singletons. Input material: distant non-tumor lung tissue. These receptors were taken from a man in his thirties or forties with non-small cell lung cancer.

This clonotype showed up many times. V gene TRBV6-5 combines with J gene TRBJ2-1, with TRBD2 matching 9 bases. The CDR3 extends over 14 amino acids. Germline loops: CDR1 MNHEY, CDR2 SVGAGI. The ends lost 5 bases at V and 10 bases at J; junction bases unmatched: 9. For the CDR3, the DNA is TGTGCCAGCAGTCCCAGACTAGCGGATGGGGAGCAGTTCTTC. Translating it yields CASSPRLADGEQFF.

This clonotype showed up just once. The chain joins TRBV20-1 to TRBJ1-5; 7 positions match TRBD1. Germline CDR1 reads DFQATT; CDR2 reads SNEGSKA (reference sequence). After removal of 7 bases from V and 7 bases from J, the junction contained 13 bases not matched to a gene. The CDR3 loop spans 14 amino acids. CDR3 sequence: CSVTGDSSNQPQHF. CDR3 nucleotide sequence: TGCAGTGTAACCGGGGACAGTAGTAACCAGCCCCAGCATTTT.

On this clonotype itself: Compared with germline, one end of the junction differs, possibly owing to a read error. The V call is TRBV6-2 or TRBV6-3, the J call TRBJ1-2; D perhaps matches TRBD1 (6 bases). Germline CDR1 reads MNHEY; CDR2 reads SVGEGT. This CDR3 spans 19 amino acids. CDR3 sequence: CTSLPPPGQSRSIRYGYTF. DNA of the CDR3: TGTACCAGCCTTCCGCCGCCGGGACAATCGAGATCCATTCGCTATGGCTACACCTTC.

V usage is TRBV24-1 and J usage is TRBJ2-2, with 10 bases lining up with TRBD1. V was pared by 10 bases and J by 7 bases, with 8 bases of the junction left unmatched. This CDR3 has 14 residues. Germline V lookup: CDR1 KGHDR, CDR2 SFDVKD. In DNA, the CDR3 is TGTGCCACTAGACAGGGGGCGCACAGCGGGGAGCTGTTTTTT. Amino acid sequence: CATRQGAHSGELFF.

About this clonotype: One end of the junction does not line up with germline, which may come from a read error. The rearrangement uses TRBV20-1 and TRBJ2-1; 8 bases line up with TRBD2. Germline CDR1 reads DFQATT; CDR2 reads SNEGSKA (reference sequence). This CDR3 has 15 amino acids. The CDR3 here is CSAREGSGDYNEHFF. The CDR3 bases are TGCAGTGCTAGGGAAGGTAGCGGGGACTACAATGAGCACTTCTTC.

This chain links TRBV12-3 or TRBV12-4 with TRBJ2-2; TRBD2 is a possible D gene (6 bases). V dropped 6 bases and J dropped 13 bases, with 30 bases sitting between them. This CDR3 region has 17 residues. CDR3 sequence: CASSLWGGARNTGMLFF. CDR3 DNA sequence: TGTGCCAGCAGCCTGTGGGGAGGCGCAAGGAACACCGGGATGCTGTTTTTT.

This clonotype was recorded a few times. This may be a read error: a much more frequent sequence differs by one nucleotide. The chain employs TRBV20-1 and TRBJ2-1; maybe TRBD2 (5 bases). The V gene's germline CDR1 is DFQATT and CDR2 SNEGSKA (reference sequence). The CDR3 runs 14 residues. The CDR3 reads CSTRDLNSYNEQFF. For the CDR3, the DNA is TGCAGTACTAGAGACTTGAACTCCTACAATGAGCAGTTCTTC.

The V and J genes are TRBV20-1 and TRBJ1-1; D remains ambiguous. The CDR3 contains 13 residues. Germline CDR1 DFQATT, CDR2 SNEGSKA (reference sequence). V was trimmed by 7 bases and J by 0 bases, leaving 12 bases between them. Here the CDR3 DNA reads TGCAGTGTTCCCTGGACTGTGAACACTGAAGCTTTCTTT. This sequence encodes CSVPWTVNTEAFF.